Here is one T cell receptor (beta chain) with its context. Its antigen is unknown. These data originate in a study of blood T cells in healthy people across ages. Study conclusions and caveats: Long-lived donors had more naive CD4+ cells and higher diversity than aged donors.

Each individual donor underwent a draw of 8.5 to 10 milliliters of peripheral blood. Germline CDR1 is SGHKS and CDR2 is YYEKEE (reference sequence). This CDR3 contains 14 residues. Then a second PCR, running roughly 7 to 11 cycles, was carried out with a sample-barcoded 5' primer and a J-beta primer mix. TCRdb re-called the 5' RACE reads through MiXCR, storing one row per CDR3 protein. The sample records 700,000 to 950,000 distinct CDR3 sequences, roughly 60% being singletons. This clonotype was obtained from a man aged 25 to 40 in good health. This rearrangement joins TRBV5-5 to TRBJ2-4; a weak D match, TRBD1 (6 bases). The J call is doubtful: the DNA matches TRBJ2-7 better. Material: blood. The CDR3 sequence: CASSPGQKPYEQYF. CDR3 DNA sequence: TGTGCCAGCAGCCCGGGACAAAAACCCTACGAGCAGTACTTC.